The 7 T cell receptor beta chains in this list originate from one sample, sequenced in a study of CD8+ T cells in alopecia areata. Isolated RNA was reverse transcribed into cDNA used as the sequencing template. Data came from immunoSEQ multiplex PCR; TCRdb stores just in-frame clones and leaves some out. The table includes some 120,000 clones, 45% to 50% detected once. The sample was NKG2D-low CD8+ T cells sorted from blood. The source of these receptors is a human donor with alopecia areata.

This clone was recorded a few times. The chain recombines TRBV7-9 with TRBJ2-1, with unresolved D. Germline CDR1 is SEHNR and CDR2 is FQNEAQ (reference sequence). The CDR3 length is 11 residues. Trimming left V 3 bases short and J 9 bases short, with 6 bases between. The CDR3 loop reads CASSLDSEQFF. In nucleotides, the CDR3 is TGTGCCAGCAGCTTGGATAGTGAGCAGTTCTTC.

This clone was detected a few times. The gene calls are TRBV30 and TRBJ2-7; D may be TRBD1 (5 bases). The CDR3 sequence is 13 residues long. Trimming took 2 bases from V and 7 from J, leaving 15 bases between them. CDR1 is GTSNPN and CDR2 is SVGIG in the germline V gene (reference sequence). Here the CDR3 DNA reads TGTGCCTGGAGTTCCTTACCAAGGGGAGAGCAGTACTTC. It yields the protein CAWSSLPRGEQYF.

The chain recombines TRBV11-2 with TRBJ1-4; TRBD1 is a possible D gene (5 bases). V shed 1 base and J shed 0 bases, with 9 bases lying between them. The CDR3 extends over 16 amino acids. Germline CDR1 reads SGHAT; CDR2 reads FQNNGV. CDR3 sequence: CASSLVTGTTNEKLFF. Written as DNA, the CDR3 is TGTGCCAGCAGCTTAGTTACAGGAACAACTAATGAAAAACTGTTTTTT.

The chain couples TRBV4-1 to TRBJ2-7; 7 nucleotides match TRBD2. Germline V gives CDR1 MGHRA, CDR2 YSYEKL. Unmatched junction bases numbered 6, after V lost 7 bases and J lost 6 bases. This CDR3 region has 12 residues. The CDR3 nucleotides are TGCGCCAGCATGGGGGGGTTGGGCGAGCAGTACTTC. Amino acids: CASMGGLGEQYF.

In this sample, this clone turned up a few times. The chain is built from TRBV28 and TRBJ2-3; D gene unclear. The CDR3 loop spans 10 amino acids. CDR1 is MDHEN and CDR2 is SYDVKM in the germline V gene. Trimming stripped 11 bases from V and 6 bases from J, with 9 bases between. CDR3 protein: CASGSDTQYF. The CDR3 DNA sequence: TGTGCCTCCGGGTCGGATACGCAGTATTTT.

The V and J genes are TRBV5-6 and TRBJ2-5, with TRBD2 as a possible D gene (5 bases). The CDR3 is made up of 14 amino acids. Trimming pared 4 bases from V and 1 base from J, leaving 11 bases between. CDR1 and CDR2 (germline): SGHDT, YYEEEE. This CDR3 is CASSLERSQETQYF. CDR3 sequence (DNA): TGTGCCAGCAGCCTAGAGCGGAGCCAAGAGACCCAGTACTTC. The variable domain in full, with the rest retrieved from reference TRBV5-6 and TRBJ2-5, is DAGVTQSPTHLIKTRGQQVTLRCSPKSGHDTVSWYQQALGQGPQFIFQYYEEEERQRGNFPDRFSGHQFPNYSSELNVNALLLGDSALYLCASSLERSQETQYFGPGTRLLVL.

This clone showed up just a few times. The chain couples TRBV29-1 to TRBJ1-2; D gene ambiguous. In germline, CDR1 is SQVTM, CDR2 ANQGSEA. This CDR3 region has 15 residues. V lost 4 bases to trimming and J lost 2 bases, with 17 bases between them. This chain's CDR3 is CSVGLVNQLNYGYTF. DNA of the CDR3: TGCAGCGTTGGGTTAGTGAACCAGCTCAACTATGGCTACACCTTC.